These T cell receptor beta chains were read from a single sample in a study of glioma-infiltrating T cells. TCRdb analysed the multiplex PCR reads with MiXCR anew, one entry per CDR3 protein. The repertoire has roughly 350,000 distinct CDR3 sequences, around 45% of them found once; the top ten carry around 12%. Sequencing was carried out using glioma tissue, nonneoplastic brain tissue, or PBMCs (not recorded which). Receptors originate from a human donor with low-grade glioma or glioblastoma, undergoing nonglioma brain surgery, or in good health (not recorded which). The conserved cysteine and the conserved F or W are not part of the CDR3 here. Some rows have no size entry. The others give once, few or many, or a class for an expanded clone.

>.|TRBV20-1
SAREQSEGELF
>.|TRBV3-1
ASSQGGPGTEAF
>.|TRBV4-1
ASSQKGGTGELF
>many|TRBV7-2
ASSLSGTGGYGYT
>.|TRBV7-2
ASSIRTNAATDTQY
>once|TRBV4-1
ASSPGARLAVSYEQY
>.|TRBV4-3
ASSQEFPGGQSGELF
>many|TRBV28
ASSSDNNQPQH
>many|TRBV20-1
SARSVAGGTDTQY
>.|TRBV27
ASSPMIRYEQY
>.|TRBV20-1
SARGLAGGHGQF
>few|TRBV27
ASSLAVGGTDTQY
>many|TRBV20-1
SAVRLAGAFYNEQF
>.|TRBV6-2/TRBV6-3
ASTPWDSYEQY
>.|TRBV5-6
ASSADRRGRTQY
>.|TRBV10-3
AISDDLQVDQPQH
>.|TRBV4-1
ASSQEETQYNEQF
>many|TRBV20-1
SVTTSSYNEQF
>.|TRBV20-1
SAHPQTLGTEAF
>.|TRBV6-5
ASGYSRWGAPLYEQY
>.|TRBV28
ASSSAWGGPTDTQY
>few|TRBV7-2
ASSLRWGEGPNEQF
>.|TRBV24-1
ATSDWGNTEAF
>.|TRBV6-1
ASSLSRTGYYEQY
>.|TRBV12-3/TRBV12-4
ASSLNRRGPQH
>many|TRBV20-1
SAREIGDQPQH
>.|TRBV7-2
ASSFPPGASDEKLF
>many|TRBV4-1
ASSQAGWNEAF
>few|TRBV11-2
ASSLDAGGYEQY
>few|TRBV15
ATSGGGDSYEQY
>.|TRBV19
ASSTEALGQAGYGYT
>many|TRBV10-3
AIRDQVNTEAF
>many|TRBV6-1
ASRGTGGGNQPQH
>.|TRBV4-3
ASSLILWSGTQETQY
>.|TRBV7-9
ASSLGSDLKLSTDTQY
>.|TRBV12-3/TRBV12-4
ASTSLSGRELSYEQY
>once|TRBV6-4
ASEGLAGGEQY
>.|TRBV6-6
ASSYSAGYNEQF
>.|TRBV6-5
ASKQGQRNEELF
>few|TRBV20-1
SVGGTGGTEAF
>.|TRBV7-9
ASSLIVTGKDYEQY
>.|TRBV7-8
ASSFSPGLAGGESEETQY
>.|TRBV7-2
ASSLTASSSYEQY
>.|TRBV20-1
SATGQRGPNEQY
>once|TRBV27
ASSLTGQGTDTQY
>.|TRBV6-1
ASRNRDRGYEQY
>few|TRBV7-2
ASKRREGEKLF
>.|TRBV11-2
ASSLVMTSGTVADTQY
>few|TRBV11-2
ASRQLAKNIQY
>.|TRBV7-2
ASSLVPGRENTEAF
>.|TRBV19
ASSQDSYKGDIQY
>.|TRBV20-1
SARDSASGGVPDTQY
>few|TRBV7-3
ASSRARGVRTEAF
>many|TRBV6-1
ASSKLRTSGRGNEQF
>.|TRBV27
ASSSAGKDEQY
>few|TRBV20-1
SAEDRGRHWDTEAF
>.|TRBV20-1
SDTDRGQEIQY